This T cell receptor beta chain derives from a study of T cell repertoires in aging, cancer and after chemotherapy. In the study overall: Clear clonal overlap appeared across healthy donor samples taken over several months to years. Findings and caveats of the study: Age-matched healthy donors had significantly more diverse, less clonal blood TCR repertoires than untreated cancer patients. Healthy donors lost TCR diversity with age mainly through richness, cancer patients through richness and evenness. The repertoire data cannot show anything about immunological memory following chemotherapy.

The template was genomic DNA from peripheral blood, not RNA. This clonotype was counted a few times. The antigen is undetermined. Rearranged V-D-J TRB sequences were amplified with a mixed TRB-A/B primer pool. In TCRdb, the multiplex PCR reads were re-called with MiXCR into one record per CDR3 protein. The sample has about 9,500 distinct CDR3 sequences, 34% seen once. The CDR3 is 15 amino acids. V was shortened by 0 bases and J by 2 bases, with 14 bases between the two germline ends. Germline V gene lookup returns CDR1 DFQATT and CDR2 SNEGSKA (reference sequence). The chain couples TRBV20-1 to TRBJ2-7; D unresolved. The source material was blood. This clonotype was sampled from a human donor in good health. CDR3 in amino acids: CSARESQVGAYEQYF. As DNA, the CDR3 is TGCAGTGCTAGAGAATCGCAGGTAGGCGCCTACGAGCAGTACTTC.